This T cell receptor beta chain was recovered during a study of monozygotic twins with inflammatory bowel disease. The germline CDR1 and CDR2 sequences are MNHEY and SVGAGI. The CDR3 runs 13 residues. Details on this clonotype: Its specificity is unknown.

Incorporation of UMIs carrying a 6-nucleotide sample barcode was performed by template switching. TCRdb reprocessed the 5' RACE reads and stores each CDR3 protein as one record, lacking DNA. Recorded for this sample: 200,000 to 250,000 distinct CDR3 sequences. The study's findings and limits: What may have added variability to patient repertoires is that immunosuppressive treatments differed. No difference in repertoire similarity was seen between concordant and discordant twins, possibly because power was limited.

Sequences were obtained from blood. This chain uses TRBV6-5 with TRBJ1-1. The clonotype originates from a human donor with ulcerative colitis or Crohn's disease, or a healthy co-twin of an affected twin (not recorded which). This chain's CDR3 is CASTGTPNTEAFF.